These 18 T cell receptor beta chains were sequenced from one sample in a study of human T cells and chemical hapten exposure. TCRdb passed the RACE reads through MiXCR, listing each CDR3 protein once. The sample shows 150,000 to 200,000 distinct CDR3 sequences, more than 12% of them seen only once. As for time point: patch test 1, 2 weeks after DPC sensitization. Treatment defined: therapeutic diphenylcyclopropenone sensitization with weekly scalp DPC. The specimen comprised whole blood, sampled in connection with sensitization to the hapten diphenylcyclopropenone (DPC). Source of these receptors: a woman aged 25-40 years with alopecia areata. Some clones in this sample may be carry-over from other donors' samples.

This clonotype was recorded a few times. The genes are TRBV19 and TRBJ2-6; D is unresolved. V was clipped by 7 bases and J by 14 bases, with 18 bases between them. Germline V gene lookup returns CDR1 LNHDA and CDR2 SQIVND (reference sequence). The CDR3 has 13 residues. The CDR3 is CASNQQPAELLTF. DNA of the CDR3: TGTGCCAGTAACCAACAACCCGCGGAACTCCTGACTTTC. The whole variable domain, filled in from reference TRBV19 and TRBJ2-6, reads DGGITQSPKYLFRKEGQNVTLSCEQNLNHDAMYWYRQDPGQGLRLIYYSQIVNDFQKGDIAEGYSVSREKKESFPLTVTSAQKNPTAFYLCASNQQPAELLTFGAGSRLTVL.

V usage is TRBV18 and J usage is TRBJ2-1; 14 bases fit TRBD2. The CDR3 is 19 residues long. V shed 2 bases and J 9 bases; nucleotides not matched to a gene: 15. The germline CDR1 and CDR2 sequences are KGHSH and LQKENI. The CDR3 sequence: CASSPTRTSGGSFYGEQFF. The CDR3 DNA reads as TGTGCCAGCTCACCAACCCGGACTAGCGGGGGGTCCTTCTACGGTGAGCAGTTCTTC.

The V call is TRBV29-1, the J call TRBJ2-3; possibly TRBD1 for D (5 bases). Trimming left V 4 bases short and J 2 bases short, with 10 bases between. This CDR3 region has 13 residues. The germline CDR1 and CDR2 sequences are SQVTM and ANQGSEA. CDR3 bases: TGCAGCGTTGCTGGACATACCACAGATACGCAGTATTTT. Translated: CSVAGHTTDTQYF.

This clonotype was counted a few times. The CDR3 nucleotides are TGTGCCAGCAGGGAAGCCGGAGGGCTCCCCACAGATACGCAGTATTTT. This sequence encodes CASREAGGLPTDTQYF. The chain employs TRBV6-2 or TRBV6-3 and TRBJ2-3, with D possibly being TRBD2 (6 bases). V lost 6 bases, J lost 2 bases, and 18 bases lay in between. Germline V gene data show CDR1 as MNHEY and CDR2 as SVGEGT. The CDR3 consists of 16 residues.

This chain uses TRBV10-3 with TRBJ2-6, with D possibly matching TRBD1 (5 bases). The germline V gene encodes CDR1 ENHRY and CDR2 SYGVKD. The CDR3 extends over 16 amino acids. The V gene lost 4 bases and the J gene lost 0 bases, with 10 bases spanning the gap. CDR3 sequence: CAISVDTSSGANVLTF. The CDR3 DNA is TGTGCCATCAGTGTGGACACCTCCTCTGGGGCCAACGTCCTGACTTTC.

CDR3 sequence: CASSPVDRGSGANVLTF. Here the CDR3 DNA reads TGTGCCAGCAGTCCCGTCGACAGGGGGAGTGGGGCCAACGTCCTGACTTTC. This rearrangement joins TRBV27 to TRBJ2-6; TRBD1 matches 9 bases. CDR1 MNHEY and CDR2 SMNVEV come from the germline V gene (reference sequence). This CDR3 contains 17 residues. The trim removed 5 bases at V and 3 bases at J, leaving 8 bases unmatched.

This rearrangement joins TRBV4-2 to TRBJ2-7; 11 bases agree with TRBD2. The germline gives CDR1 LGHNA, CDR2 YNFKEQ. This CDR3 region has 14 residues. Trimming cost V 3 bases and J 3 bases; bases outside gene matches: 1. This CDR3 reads CASSQTSGIYEQYF. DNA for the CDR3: TGTGCCAGCAGCCAGACTAGCGGGATCTACGAGCAGTACTTC.

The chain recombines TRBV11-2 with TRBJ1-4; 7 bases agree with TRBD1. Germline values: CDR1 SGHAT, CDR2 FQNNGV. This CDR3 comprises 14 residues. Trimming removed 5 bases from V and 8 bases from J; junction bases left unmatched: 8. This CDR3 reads CASSRDRVMEKLFF. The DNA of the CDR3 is TGTGCCAGCAGCCGCGACAGGGTCATGGAAAAACTGTTTTTT.

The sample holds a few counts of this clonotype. This chain's CDR3 is CASSLSPGSHSYNEQFF. The CDR3 DNA reads as TGTGCCAGCAGTTTAAGTCCGGGATCCCACTCCTACAATGAGCAGTTCTTC. The chain couples TRBV28 to TRBJ2-1; weak D call: TRBD2 (5 bases). Trimming removed 2 bases from V and 0 bases from J, with 14 bases in between. Germline V gene lookup returns CDR1 MDHEN and CDR2 SYDVKM. The CDR3 consists of 17 residues.

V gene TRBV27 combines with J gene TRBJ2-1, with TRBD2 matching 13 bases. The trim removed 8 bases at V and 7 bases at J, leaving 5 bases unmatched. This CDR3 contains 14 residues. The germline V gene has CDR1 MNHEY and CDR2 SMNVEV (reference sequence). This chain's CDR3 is CASVGLAGRNEQFF. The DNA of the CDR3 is TGTGCCAGCGTGGGACTAGCGGGACGGAATGAGCAGTTCTTC.

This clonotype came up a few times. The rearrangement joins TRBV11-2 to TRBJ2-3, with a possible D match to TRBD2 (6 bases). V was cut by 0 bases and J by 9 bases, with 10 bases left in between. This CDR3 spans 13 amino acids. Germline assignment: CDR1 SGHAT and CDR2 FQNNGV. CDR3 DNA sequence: TGTGCCAGCAGCTTAGAGGTTGCGGGAACGCAGTATTTT. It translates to CASSLEVAGTQYF.

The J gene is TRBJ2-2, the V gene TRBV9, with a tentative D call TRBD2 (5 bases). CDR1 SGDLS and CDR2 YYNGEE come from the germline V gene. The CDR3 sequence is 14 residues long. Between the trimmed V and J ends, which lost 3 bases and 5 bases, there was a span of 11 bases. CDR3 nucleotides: TGTGCCAGCAGCGATAGGACTGAAACCGGGGAGCTGTTTTTT. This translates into CASSDRTETGELFF. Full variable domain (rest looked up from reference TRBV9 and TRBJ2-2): DSGVTQTPKHLITATGQRVTLRCSPRSGDLSVYWYQQSLDQGLQFLIQYYNGEERAKGNILERFSAQQFPDLHSELNLSSLELGDSALYFCASSDRTETGELFFGEGSRLTVL.

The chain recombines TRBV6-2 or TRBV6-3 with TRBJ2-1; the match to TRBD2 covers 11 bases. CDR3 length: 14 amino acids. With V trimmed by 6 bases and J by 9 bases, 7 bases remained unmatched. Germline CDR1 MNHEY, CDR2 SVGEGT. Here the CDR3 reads CASRELAGVSEQFF. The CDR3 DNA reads TGTGCCAGCAGGGAACTAGCGGGAGTTAGTGAGCAGTTCTTC.

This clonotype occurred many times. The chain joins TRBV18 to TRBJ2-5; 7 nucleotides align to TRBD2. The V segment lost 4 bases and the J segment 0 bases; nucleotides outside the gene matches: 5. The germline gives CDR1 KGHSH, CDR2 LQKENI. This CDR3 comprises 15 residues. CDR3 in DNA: TGTGCCAGCTCACATGGCGGGAGCAACCAAGAGACCCAGTACTTC. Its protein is CASSHGGSNQETQYF.

For the CDR3, the DNA is TGTGCCAGCAGTGGGGAGACAGGGGCGCGTCAGCCCCAGCATTTT. This translates into CASSGETGARQPQHF. The genes are TRBV2 and TRBJ1-5, with TRBD1 matching 8 bases. The germline V gene encodes CDR1 SNHLY and CDR2 FYNNEI. The length of the CDR3 is 15 residues. After removal of 4 bases from V and 6 bases from J, the junction contained 8 bases not matched to a gene.

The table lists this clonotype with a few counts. The CDR3: CASSLSSAGAYRNTDTQYF. The DNA of the CDR3 is TGTGCCAGCAGCTTGTCATCAGCGGGAGCGTATAGGAACACAGATACGCAGTATTTT. The chain links TRBV5-5 to TRBJ2-3; TRBD2 aligns across 8 bases. The CDR3 length is 19 residues. CDR1 and CDR2 from the germline V gene are SGHKS and YYEKEE (reference sequence). Trimming removed 1 base from V and 2 bases from J; junction bases left unmatched: 15.

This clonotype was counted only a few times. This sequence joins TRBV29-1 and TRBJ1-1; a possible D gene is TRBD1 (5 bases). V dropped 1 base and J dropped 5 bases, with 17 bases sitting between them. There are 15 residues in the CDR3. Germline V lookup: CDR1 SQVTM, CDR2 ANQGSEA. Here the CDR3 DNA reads TGCAGCGTTGAAGTTCTTTCAGGGTATGGGACTGAAGCTTTCTTT. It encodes CSVEVLSGYGTEAFF.

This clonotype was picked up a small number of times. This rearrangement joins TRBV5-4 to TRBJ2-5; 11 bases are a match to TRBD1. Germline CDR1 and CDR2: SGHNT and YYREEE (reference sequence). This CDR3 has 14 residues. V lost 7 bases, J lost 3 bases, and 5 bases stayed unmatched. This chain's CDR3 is CASGRDRGEETQYF. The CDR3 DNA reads TGTGCCAGCGGAAGGGACAGGGGGGAAGAGACCCAGTACTTC.